This TCR beta chain originates from a study of blood T cell repertoires in COVID-19. Background on the study: Donors in the United States, Italy and Spain gave samples during acute or convalescent COVID-19. PBMCs, B-cell-depleted T cells, or T cells provided the cDNA or gDNA that made up the material.

CDR3 length equals 14 residues. Trimming removed 5 bases at V and 1 base at J, with 8 bases between. Per the germline V gene, CDR1 is SNHLY and CDR2 is FYNNEI. Study processing details: Amplification with reference gene primers provided the estimates of nucleated cell counts. Sequencing was performed with immunoSEQ multiplex PCR; in TCRdb, only in-frame clones are kept and a portion is missing. From that table come the V and J calls and clone size; the DNA was used to work out D and trimming. The sample includes about 110,000 clones, approximately 70% of them seen just once. The source material was peripheral blood. This rearrangement joins TRBV2 to TRBJ2-2; no clear D gene. This receptor was obtained from a woman aged 40-49 years with acute or convalescent COVID-19. CDR3 sequence: CASSMGQNTGELFF. CDR3 sequence (DNA): TGTGCCAGCAGTATGGGCCAGAACACCGGGGAGCTGTTTTTT.